Presented here are 27 T cell receptor beta chains from one specimen sequenced in a study of blood T cells in healthy people across ages. PCR was performed a second time for roughly 7 to 12 cycles using a sample-barcoded 5' primer and a J-beta primer mix. TCRdb re-derived calls from the 5' RACE reads in MiXCR, one entry per CDR3 protein. The sample carries 800,000 to 950,000 distinct CDR3 sequences, under 35% recorded once. The same data also contributed to another study, on T cells of mothers and their children.

The sample was blood. The receptors were sampled from a woman aged 40 to 55 in good health.

This chain uses TRBV20-1 with TRBJ2-1, with 12 bases aligning to TRBD2. The CDR3 has 17 residues. The germline V gene has CDR1 DFQATT and CDR2 SNEGSKA (reference sequence). V dropped 7 bases and J dropped 0; count of bases not matched to a gene: 10. CDR3: CSGQLAGGSSSYNEQFF. The CDR3 DNA is TGCAGTGGACAACTAGCGGGGGGCTCTAGCTCCTACAATGAGCAGTTCTTC.

Turning to this clonotype: A junction boundary mismatches the germline segment, possibly from a read error. The CDR3 nucleotides are TGTGCCAACAGTGGTACAGGGGGGCTGGGCTATGGCTACACCTTC. Translating it yields CANSGTGGLGYGYTF. The chain combines TRBV28 with TRBJ1-2; 8 nucleotides agree with TRBD1. The CDR3 spans 15 residues. The germline V gene encodes CDR1 MDHEN and CDR2 SYDVKM.

In its sample, this clonotype was seen a few times. The gene calls are TRBV21-1 and TRBJ1-4; the table's D gene call, TRBD1, was not cross checked with the DNA. TRBV21-1 is tagged as a pseudogene. This CDR3 has 16 amino acids. In DNA, the CDR3 is TGTGCCAGCAGGGACGGGTCAGGCAACAGGAGTGAAAAACTGTTTTTT. It is translated as CASRDGSGNRSEKLFF.

Many counts were recorded for this clonotype. The V gene is TRBV29-1, the J gene TRBJ2-7; 11 positions agree with TRBD1. Trimming took 2 bases from V and 5 from J; bases not matched to a gene: 5. The CDR3 extends over 14 amino acids. CDR1 and CDR2 (germline): SQVTM, ANQGSEA. The CDR3 loop is CSVESGQGANEQYF. The CDR3 DNA sequence: TGCAGCGTTGAAAGTGGACAGGGGGCTAACGAGCAGTACTTC.

This clonotype appeared once. Germline is not matched at one junction end, which may reflect a read error. This chain connects TRBV7-2 to TRBJ1-2; possible D gene TRBD1, 6 bases. The germline V gene encodes CDR1 SGHTA and CDR2 FQGNSA. There are 14 residues in the CDR3. This chain's CDR3 is CASSSTGSGYDYTF. CDR3 bases: TGTGCCAGCAGCTCCACAGGGTCGGGGTATGACTACACCTTC.

The chain carries TRBV20-1 and TRBJ1-3; D not certain. The CDR3 contains 13 residues. CDR1 is DFQATT, CDR2 SNEGSKA, per germline (reference sequence). The V end was cut by 1 base, the J end by 5 bases, with 9 bases between. CDR3 protein: CSARVPNRNTIYF. In nucleotides, the CDR3 is TGCAGTGCTAGAGTCCCGAACCGAAACACCATATATTTT.

This clonotype was found once. This chain connects TRBV7-3 to TRBJ2-3, with TRBD2 matching 9 bases. The V and J ends lost 2 bases and 4 bases, in that order; junction bases with no gene match: 4. Per the germline V gene, CDR1 is SGHTA and CDR2 is FQGTGA. The CDR3 sequence is 15 residues long. CDR3 region: CASSLAGGLADTQYF. CDR3 nucleotides: TGTGCCAGCAGCTTAGCGGGGGGGCTGGCAGATACGCAGTATTTT.

The V and J genes are TRBV7-8 and TRBJ1-5; D unresolved. Germline lookup yields CDR1 SGHVS and CDR2 FQNEAQ. The CDR3 runs to 13 residues. The germline V and J ends were trimmed by 5 bases and 5 bases, with 10 bases remaining between them. The CDR3: CASSPWDYQPQHF. CDR3 sequence (DNA): TGTGCCAGCAGCCCATGGGATTATCAGCCCCAGCATTTT.

This rearrangement joins TRBV24-1 to TRBJ2-3; no reliable D call. V lost 3 bases and J lost 11, with 11 bases in between. CDR3 length: 12 amino acids. CDR1 KGHDR and CDR2 SFDVKD come from the germline V gene. CDR3 coding DNA: TGTGCCACCAGTGATGGGGTGAACAGGCAGTATTTT. It is translated as CATSDGVNRQYF.

The V and J genes are TRBV20-1 and TRBJ2-1; the D gene is possibly TRBD2 (5 bases). CDR3 length: 16 residues. Looked up from germline, CDR1 is DFQATT and CDR2 is SNEGSKA (reference sequence). Deletions cut 4 bases from V and 3 bases from J, with 19 bases between. In DNA form, the CDR3 reads TGCAGTGCTATAGCCTCGGGAATTGGAGGCTACAATGAGCAGTTCTTC. It specifies CSAIASGIGGYNEQFF.

The rearrangement uses TRBV27 and TRBJ2-1, with a possible D match to TRBD1 (6 bases). Trimming took 3 bases from V and 4 from J, leaving 10 bases between them. The CDR3 loop spans 14 amino acids. Per germline, CDR1 MNHEY and CDR2 SMNVEV (reference sequence). DNA of the CDR3: TGTGCCAGCAGTTTTCCGGGGACATACAATGAGCAGTTCTTC. Amino acids: CASSFPGTYNEQFF.

This clonotype was counted between two and nine times. The chain uses TRBV20-1 and TRBJ1-2; perhaps TRBD1 as D (5 bases). Germline CDR1 and CDR2: DFQATT and SNEGSKA (reference sequence). The ends were cut back, 6 bases at V and 0 bases at J, with 11 bases in the middle. This CDR3 region has 13 residues. The CDR3 sequence: CSAAGRANYGYTF. The CDR3 nucleotides read TGCAGTGCCGCGGGCAGGGCTAACTATGGCTACACCTTC.

The chain links TRBV5-5 to TRBJ1-4, with D tentatively TRBD1 (5 bases). CDR1 and CDR2 from the germline V gene are SGHKS and YYEKEE (reference sequence). The length of the CDR3 is 16 residues. Between the trimmed V and J ends, which lost 0 bases and 0 bases, there was a span of 9 bases. The CDR3 reads CASSLVQGATNEKLFF. The CDR3, as DNA: TGTGCCAGCAGCTTGGTGCAGGGTGCAACTAATGAAAAACTGTTTTTT.

The chain links TRBV3-1 to TRBJ2-4; 12 bases agree with TRBD2. The germline CDR1 and CDR2 sequences are LGHDT and YNNKEL (reference sequence). The CDR3 has 15 amino acids. Trimming removed 1 base from V and 13 bases from J; junction bases left unmatched: 8. The CDR3 region has the DNA TGTGCCAGCAGCCAAGTACTAGCGGGGGGCAATGAGCAGTACTTC. Translation gives CASSQVLAGGNEQYF.

This clonotype was recorded a few times. In DNA form, the CDR3 reads TGTGCCAGCAGCTCCTTAACCTACGACAGGCGAATCTCTGGGGCCAACGTCCTGACTTTC. Translated, it gives CASSSLTYDRRISGANVLTF. The J gene is TRBJ2-6, the V gene TRBV7-9, with D possibly being TRBD1 (6 bases). This CDR3 region has 20 residues. Between the trimmed V and J ends, which lost 4 bases and 0 bases, there was a span of 22 bases. Germline V lookup: CDR1 SEHNR, CDR2 FQNEAQ (reference sequence).

At least ten counts were recorded for this clonotype. The chain employs TRBV27 and TRBJ2-5; the match to TRBD2 covers 10 bases. CDR1 and CDR2 from the germline V gene are MNHEY and SMNVEV (reference sequence). The CDR3 has 15 amino acids. Germline trimming cut 3 bases from V and 5 bases from J; bases unmatched to any gene: 6. The CDR3 region has the DNA TGTGCCAGCAGTTTGGCTAGCGGGGGCCCGGAGACCCAGTACTTC. It is translated as CASSLASGGPETQYF.

The V and J genes are TRBV7-6 and TRBJ1-1; a weak D match, TRBD1 (6 bases). Germline V gives CDR1 SGHVS, CDR2 FNYEAQ. V was trimmed by 7 bases and J by 5 bases, leaving 20 bases between them. This CDR3 comprises 15 residues. The DNA of the CDR3 is TGTGCCAGCACTTCCCTATTAGGGGGGAGGACTGAAGCTTTCTTT. It is translated as CASTSLLGGRTEAFF. Supplemented by reference TRBV7-6 and TRBJ1-1, the full variable domain reads GAGVSQSPRYKVTKRGQDVALRCDPISGHVSLYWYRQALGQGPEFLTYFNYEAQQDKSGLPNDRFSAERPEGSISTLTIQRTEQRDSAMYRCASTSLLGGRTEAFFGQGTRLTVV.

The sample holds a few counts of this clonotype. The chain links TRBV2 to TRBJ2-1; D perhaps matches TRBD1 (6 bases). The V end was cut by 1 base, the J end by 2 bases, with 6 bases between. Germline V gives CDR1 SNHLY, CDR2 FYNNEI. CDR3 length equals 14 residues. The CDR3 DNA is TGTGCCAGCAGTGAAGAGGGGGCCTACAATGAGCAGTTCTTC. Translation gives CASSEEGAYNEQFF.

This sequence joins TRBV7-2 and TRBJ2-3; the match to TRBD2 covers 11 bases. The germline V gene has CDR1 SGHTA and CDR2 FQGNSA. CDR3 length: 16 residues. The junction had 5 bases not matched to a gene; V was cut back by 5 bases and J by 1 base. CDR3 nucleotide sequence: TGTGCCAGCAGCGGACCGGGACTAGCGGGCACAGATACGCAGTATTTT. Translating it yields CASSGPGLAGTDTQYF.

This clonotype was seen repeatedly, ten times or more. This chain links TRBV4-3 with TRBJ2-5, with 8 bases matching TRBD1. In germline, CDR1 is LGHNA, CDR2 YSLEER. CDR3 length: 17 amino acids. With 0 bases clipped from V and 5 bases from J, the junction kept 11 bases outside the gene matches. This CDR3 is CASSQDIPTGVGETQYF. The DNA of the CDR3 is TGCGCCAGCAGCCAAGATATCCCGACAGGGGTTGGCGAGACCCAGTACTTC.

This clonotype was picked up a small number of times. The V call is TRBV27, the J call TRBJ2-3; 11 nucleotides agree with TRBD2. Germline values: CDR1 MNHEY, CDR2 SMNVEV (reference sequence). V was pared by 8 bases and J by 3 bases, with 4 bases of the junction left unmatched. There are 14 residues in the CDR3. As DNA, the CDR3 is TGTGCCAGCGGGGGACTAGCGGCTACAGATACGCAGTATTTT. This codes for CASGGLAATDTQYF.

This clonotype was observed a few times. This chain uses TRBV15 with TRBJ2-5; D is possibly TRBD2 (5 bases). Trimming cost V 6 bases and J 1 base, with 9 bases left between them. The CDR3 consists of 13 residues. The germline V gene has CDR1 LNHNV and CDR2 YYDKDF (reference sequence). The CDR3 reads CATRSEVQETQYF. CDR3 nucleotide sequence: TGTGCCACCAGATCGGAGGTCCAAGAGACCCAGTACTTC.

The chain recombines TRBV3-1 with TRBJ1-5; no clear D. The V gene lost 2 bases and the J gene lost 0 bases, with 11 bases spanning the gap. The CDR3 has 16 residues. Germline CDR1 is LGHDT and CDR2 is YNNKEL (reference sequence). CDR3 DNA: TGTGCCAGCAGCCAATCCGAAGAGTATAGCAATCAGCCCCAGCATTTT. It is translated as CASSQSEEYSNQPQHF.

The CDR3 loop reads CASSMGQTSTDTQYF. The CDR3 DNA is TGCGCCAGCAGCATGGGACAGACTAGCACAGATACGCAGTATTTT. The gene calls are TRBV5-1 and TRBJ2-3; 7 bases match TRBD1. The CDR3 has 15 amino acids. Looked up from germline, CDR1 is SGHRS and CDR2 is YFSETQ. The V segment lost 4 bases and the J segment 0 bases; nucleotides outside the gene matches: 5.

The J gene is TRBJ1-1, the V gene TRBV6-6; maybe TRBD1 (6 bases). Per germline, CDR1 MNHNY and CDR2 SVGAGI (reference sequence). There are 15 residues in the CDR3. V lost 6 bases and J lost 2, with 16 bases in between. The CDR3 region is CASSRPVDSNTEAFF. The CDR3 nucleotides are TGTGCCAGCAGCCGCCCAGTGGACAGTAACACTGAAGCTTTCTTT.

This clonotype was seen a handful of times. The chain combines TRBV30 with TRBJ1-2; unclear D gene. V gave up 2 bases and J gave up 0 bases, with 10 bases separating them. Germline CDR1 is GTSNPN and CDR2 is SVGIG (reference sequence). CDR3 length equals 14 residues. The CDR3 sequence is CAWSRSSSNYGYTF. The CDR3 coding sequence is TGTGCCTGGAGTCGGAGCAGTTCTAACTATGGCTACACCTTC.

This clonotype was picked up a small number of times. V is TRBV20-1 and J is TRBJ1-1; a possible D gene is TRBD1 (5 bases). CDR3 length: 15 amino acids. Germline V gene sequence: CDR1 DFQATT, CDR2 SNEGSKA (reference sequence). Between the trimmed V and J ends, which lost 3 bases and 4 bases, there was a span of 18 bases. The CDR3 coding sequence is TGCAGTGCTAGGCTTCAGGGCCGCGCAGTCACTGAAGCTTTCTTT. Amino acids: CSARLQGRAVTEAFF.